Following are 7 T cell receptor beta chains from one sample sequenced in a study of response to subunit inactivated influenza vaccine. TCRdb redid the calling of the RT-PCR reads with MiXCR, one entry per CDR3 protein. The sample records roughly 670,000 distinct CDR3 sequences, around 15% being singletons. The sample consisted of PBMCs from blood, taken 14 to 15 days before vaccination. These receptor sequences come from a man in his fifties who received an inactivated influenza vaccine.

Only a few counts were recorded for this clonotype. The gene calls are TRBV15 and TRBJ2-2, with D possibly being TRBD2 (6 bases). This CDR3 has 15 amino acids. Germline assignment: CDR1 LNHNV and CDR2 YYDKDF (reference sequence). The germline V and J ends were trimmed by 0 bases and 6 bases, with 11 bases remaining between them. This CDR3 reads CATSRDFGGPGELFF. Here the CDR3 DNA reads TGTGCCACCAGCAGAGATTTTGGAGGGCCCGGGGAGCTGTTTTTT. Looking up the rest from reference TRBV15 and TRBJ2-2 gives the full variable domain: DAMVIQNPRYQVTQFGKPVTLSCSQTLNHNVMYWYQQKSSQAPKLLFHYYDKDFNNEADTPDNFQSRRPNTSFCFLDIRSPGLGDTAMYLCATSRDFGGPGELFFGEGSRLTVL.

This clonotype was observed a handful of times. CDR3 DNA: TGTGCCAGCAGCACAGGGACAGTGAGCAATGAGCAGTTCTTC. Translated: CASSTGTVSNEQFF. The genes are TRBV7-2 and TRBJ2-1; TRBD1 agrees at 7 bases. Germline V gene lookup returns CDR1 SGHTA and CDR2 FQGNSA. Trimming took 5 bases from V and 6 from J; bases not matched to a gene: 7. The CDR3 length is 14 residues. Full variable domain (missing parts from reference TRBV7-2 and TRBJ2-1): GAGVSQSPSNKVTEKGKDVELRCDPISGHTALYWYRQSLGQGLEFLIYFQGNSAPDKSGLPSDRFSAERTGGSVSTLTIQRTQQEDSAVYLCASSTGTVSNEQFFGPGTRLTVL.

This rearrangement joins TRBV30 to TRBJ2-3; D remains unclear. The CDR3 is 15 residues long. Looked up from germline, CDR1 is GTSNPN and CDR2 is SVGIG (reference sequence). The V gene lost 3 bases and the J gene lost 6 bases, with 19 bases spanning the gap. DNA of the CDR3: TGTGCCTGGAGCAGTGGACCCGCTGCGTTCGATACGCAGTATTTT. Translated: CAWSSGPAAFDTQYF.

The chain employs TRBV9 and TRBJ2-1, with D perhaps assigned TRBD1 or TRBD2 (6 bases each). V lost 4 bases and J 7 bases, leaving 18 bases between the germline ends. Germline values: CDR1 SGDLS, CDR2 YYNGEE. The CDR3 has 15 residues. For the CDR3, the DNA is TGTGCCAGCAGCTCCACTGGGGGGCCGGGGAATGAGCAGTTCTTC. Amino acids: CASSSTGGPGNEQFF. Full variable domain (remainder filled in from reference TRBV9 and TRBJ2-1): DSGVTQTPKHLITATGQRVTLRCSPRSGDLSVYWYQQSLDQGLQFLIQYYNGEERAKGNILERFSAQQFPDLHSELNLSSLELGDSALYFCASSSTGGPGNEQFFGPGTRLTVL.

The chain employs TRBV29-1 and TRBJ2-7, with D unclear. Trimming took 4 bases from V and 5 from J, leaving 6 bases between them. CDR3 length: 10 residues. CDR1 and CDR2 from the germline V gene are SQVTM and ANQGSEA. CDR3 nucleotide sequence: TGCAGCGTTGTCACACACGAGCAGTACTTC. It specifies CSVVTHEQYF.

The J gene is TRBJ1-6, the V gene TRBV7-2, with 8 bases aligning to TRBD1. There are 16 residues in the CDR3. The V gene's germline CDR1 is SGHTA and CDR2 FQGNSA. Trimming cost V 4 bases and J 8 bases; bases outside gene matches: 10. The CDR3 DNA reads TGTGCCAGCAGCTCGCCCGGACAGGGCGGTGATTCACCCCTCCACTTT. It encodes CASSSPGQGGDSPLHF. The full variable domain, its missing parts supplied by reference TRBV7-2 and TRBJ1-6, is GAGVSQSPSNKVTEKGKDVELRCDPISGHTALYWYRQSLGQGLEFLIYFQGNSAPDKSGLPSDRFSAERTGGSVSTLTIQRTQQEDSAVYLCASSSPGQGGDSPLHFGNGTRLTVT.

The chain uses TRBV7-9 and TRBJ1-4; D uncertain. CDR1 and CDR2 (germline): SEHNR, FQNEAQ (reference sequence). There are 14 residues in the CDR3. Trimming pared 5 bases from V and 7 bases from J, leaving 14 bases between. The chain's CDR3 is CASSPGNAGEKLFF. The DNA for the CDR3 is TGTGCCAGCAGCCCGGGGAATGCTGGTGAAAAACTGTTTTTT.